These T cell receptor beta chains were read from a single sample in a study of blood T cell repertoires in COVID-19. Assay: immunoSEQ multiplex PCR; the TCRdb copy retains only in-frame clones and omits some. This sample has under 60,000 clones, with about four fifths found just once. Specimen: peripheral blood. These receptors all come from a man in his 60s with acute or convalescent COVID-19. Each CDR3 is given with its conserved first and last residue. D genes are given only for firm matches. Size is omitted from some rows. Given values are once, few, many or a class for expanded clones.

TRBJ2-1	few	16	TRBV14	TRBD2	TGTGCCAGCAGCCAAGAATGGACTAGCGGATACAATGAGCAGTTCTTC	CASSQEWTSGYNEQFF
TRBJ1-2	-	15	TRBV18	TRBD1	TGTGCCAGCTCACCGGGCAGGACAGGAATAGATGGCTACACCTTC	CASSPGRTGIDGYTF
TRBJ1-2	-	15	TRBV19	TRBD1	TGTGCCAGTAGTATAGTGGACAGGGACTTTAATGGCTACACCTTC	CASSIVDRDFNGYTF
TRBJ1-2	-	14	TRBV30	-	TGTGCCTGGAGTGGGGTCGGGACAATTAATGGCTACACCTTC	CAWSGVGTINGYTF
TRBJ1-4	-	16	TRBV5-6	-	TGTGCCAGCAGCTTGGGGACAGCTATAACTAATGAAAAACTGTTTTTT	CASSLGTAITNEKLFF
TRBJ2-1	-	15	TRBV24-1	TRBD1	TGTGCCACCAGTGATGGGACAGGGACCTACAATGAGCAGTTCTTC	CATSDGTGTYNEQFF
TRBJ2-3	-	15	TRBV27	-	TGTGCCAGCAGTTTAAAAGGGGGAAGGGTAGATACGCAGTATTTT	CASSLKGGRVDTQYF
TRBJ1-4	-	14	TRBV9	TRBD1	TGTGCCAGCAGCGCACAGGGGAGTAATGAAAAACTGTTTTTT	CASSAQGSNEKLFF
TRBJ2-7	-	13	TRBV7-3	-	TGTGCCAGCAGCTTCGGGGTTACCTACGAGCAGTACTTC	CASSFGVTYEQYF
TRBJ2-3	-	14	TRBV7-9	TRBD2	TGTGCCAGCAGCTTACCGGGGGGAACAGATACGCAGTATTTT	CASSLPGGTDTQYF
TRBJ1-2	-	17	TRBV3-1/TRBV3-2	TRBD1	TGTGCCAGCAGCCCCACCCACTCGGGACAGGGGAGAAGTGGCTACACCTTC	CASSPTHSGQGRSGYTF
TRBJ1-5	-	13	TRBV19	-	TGTGCCAGTAGTATAGATCTAGGTCAGCCCCAGCATTTT	CASSIDLGQPQHF
TRBJ1-5	-	15	TRBV4-2	-	TGTGCCAGCAGCAGGTCGACAGGCGTGGATCAGCCCCAGCATTTT	CASSRSTGVDQPQHF
TRBJ2-5	-	13	TRBV15	-	TGTGCCACCAGCAGAGATAGGGGGGAGACCCAGTACTTC	CATSRDRGETQYF
TRBJ1-1	-	14	TRBV5-5	TRBD1	TGTGCCAGCAGCGCGACAGGGGGCAACACTGAAGCTTTCTTT	CASSATGGNTEAFF
TRBJ1-1	-	16	TRBV19	-	TGTGCCAGTAGTATGGTCTTTGGGTTCGGGGACACTGAAGCTTTCTTT	CASSMVFGFGDTEAFF
TRBJ1-1	-	16	TRBV7-2	TRBD1	TGTGCCAGCAGCCGGGGACAGGGGGCGTGGGGGACTGAAGCTTTCTTT	CASSRGQGAWGTEAFF
TRBJ2-7	few	14	TRBV25-1	TRBD1	TGTGCCAGCTCCATTCAGGGGGCTGCCTACGAGCAGTACTTC	CASSIQGAAYEQYF
TRBJ1-1	-	15	TRBV6-5	-	TGTGCCAGCAGTCCCTACCTCGGGGGAGGAACTGAAGCTTTCTTT	CASSPYLGGGTEAFF
TRBJ1-5	-	15	TRBV10-3	TRBD1	TGTGCCATCAGTGCAATCCGGGACAGAGATCAGCCCCAGCATTTT	CAISAIRDRDQPQHF
TRBJ1-1	once	13	TRBV5-1	-	TGCGCCAGCAGTTATGGCAGGAACACTGAAGCTTTCTTT	CASSYGRNTEAFF
TRBJ1-2	-	12	TRBV29-1	-	TGCAGCGTCAGGACACCAAACTATGGCTACACCTTC	CSVRTPNYGYTF
TRBJ2-1	-	11	TRBV9	-	TGTGCCAGCAGCGGGAGCAATGAGCAGTTCTTC	CASSGSNEQFF
TRBJ2-7	-	13	TRBV12-3/TRBV12-4	-	TGTGCCAGCAGCCCCTCAGGGAACTACGAGCAGTACTTC	CASSPSGNYEQYF
TRBJ2-7	-	13	TRBV9	-	TGTGCCAGCAGCGCGTTAGGGGATTACGAGCAGTACTTC	CASSALGDYEQYF
TRBJ1-1	few	13	TRBV12-3/TRBV12-4	-	TGTGCCAGCAGTTTATACGGGAACACTGAAGCTTTCTTT	CASSLYGNTEAFF
TRBJ1-1	-	15	TRBV19	-	TGTGCCAGTAGTAGGCCCCAGGGGATCGGGACTGAAGCTTTCTTT	CASSRPQGIGTEAFF
TRBJ2-7	-	14	TRBV5-6	-	TGTGCCAGCAGCTTGGTGGGGGCTAGTTACGAGCAGTACTTC	CASSLVGASYEQYF
TRBJ2-5	-	19	TRBV6-1	TRBD2	TGTGCCAGCAGTGAAGCGGCCTTAAGTCTAGCGGGGGGCCAAGAGACCCAGTACTTC	CASSEAALSLAGGQETQYF
TRBJ1-5	-	14	TRBV6-5	-	TGTGCCAGCAGTTACGGGGCAGGTTCTCAGCCCCAGCATTTT	CASSYGAGSQPQHF
TRBJ1-2	-	14	TRBV14	TRBD1	TGTGCCAGCAGCCAAGACTACAGGGGTTGGGGCTACACCTTC	CASSQDYRGWGYTF
TRBJ1-2	-	16	TRBV7-2	TRBD1	TGTGCCAGCAGCTCCTTGACAGGGGAGGAGAGCTATGGCTACACCTTC	CASSSLTGEESYGYTF
TRBJ1-1	-	13	TRBV24-1	-	TGTGCCACCAGTGAAGCCGGGAAAGCTGAAGCTTTCTTT	CATSEAGKAEAFF
TRBJ2-7	-	14	TRBV10-3	-	TGTGCCATCAGTGATTTACAGAATTCCTACGAGCAGTACTTC	CAISDLQNSYEQYF
TRBJ2-7	few	14	TRBV6-5	-	TGTGCCAGCAGCCCCTCGGGGGAGATCTACGAGCAGTACTTC	CASSPSGEIYEQYF
TRBJ2-7	-	14	TRBV7-8	-	TGTGCCAGCAGGGACGGGGTAAGCTCCTACGAGCAGTACTTC	CASRDGVSSYEQYF
TRBJ1-4	-	15	TRBV3-1/TRBV3-2	TRBD1	TGTGCCAGCAGCCAAATAACAGGGGAAATAGGACAACTGTTTTTT	CASSQITGEIGQLFF
TRBJ1-4	-	14	TRBV18	-	TGTGCCAGCTCACCACGGGGGCGAGGAGAAAAACTGTTTTTT	CASSPRGRGEKLFF
TRBJ1-6	once	14	TRBV29-1	-	TGCAGCGTGAGGACACATCAACCTGGATCACCCCTCCACTTT	CSVRTHQPGSPLHF
TRBJ1-2	-	17	TRBV11-2	TRBD1	TGTGCCAGCAGCCCCCGGAGGGGACAGGGGGTGCCCTATGGCTACACCTTC	CASSPRRGQGVPYGYTF
TRBJ1-4	-	16	TRBV19	TRBD1	TGTGCCAGTACTCTTCAACAGGGGACAGGGTATGAAAAACTGTTTTTT	CASTLQQGTGYEKLFF
TRBJ1-6	once	15	TRBV3-1/TRBV3-2	TRBD1	TGTGCCAGCAGCCATGGTAACAGGGGGAATTCACCCCTCCACTTT	CASSHGNRGNSPLHF
TRBJ1-6	-	14	TRBV28	TRBD1	TGTGCCAGCAGCAGACAGGGCTATAATTCACCCCTCCACTTT	CASSRQGYNSPLHF
TRBJ1-5	-	15	TRBV7-2	TRBD1	TGTGCCAGCAGCTTTACAGGGGCGCGCAATCAGCCCCAGCATTTT	CASSFTGARNQPQHF
TRBJ2-7	-	14	TRBV4-2	-	TGTGCCAGCAGCCAAGTAACAGGGTACTACGAGCAGTACTTC	CASSQVTGYYEQYF